The 25 T cell receptor beta chains listed next were all sequenced from one sample in a study of T cells in Graves' hyperthyroidism and ophthalmopathy. Amplification of TCR beta CDR3 regions was performed using RNA transcripts as template. The TCR CDR3 first-round RT-PCR relied on the HTBI primer set. In TCRdb, the multiplex PCR reads were re-called with MiXCR into one record per CDR3 protein. The repertoire consists of a few hundred thousand distinct CDR3 sequences, with around 15% occurring once and the leading ten covering around 17%. Sequenced: blood. These receptors were collected from a woman aged 18-35 years with Graves' hyperthyroidism.

The chain links TRBV7-9 to TRBJ2-1; 11 bases fit TRBD1. V was pared by 3 bases and J by 7 bases, with 11 bases of the junction left unmatched. CDR1 and CDR2 (germline): SEHNR, FQNEAQ (reference sequence). This CDR3 is 17 amino acids long. The CDR3 nucleotides read TGTGCCAGCAGCTTGGGACAGGGGGATTGGCGATCGAATGAGCAGTTCTTC. This sequence encodes CASSLGQGDWRSNEQFF.

CDR3 sequence (DNA): TGTGCCAGCAGCTCAATACAGGGTGAAGCTTTCTTT. This encodes CASSSIQGEAFF. The chain carries TRBV11-3 and TRBJ1-1, with D possibly TRBD1 on 6 matching bases. Per germline, CDR1 SGHNT and CDR2 YENEEA. CDR3 length: 12 amino acids. With 4 bases removed from V and 7 bases from J, the gap between germline ends came to 10 bases.

This clonotype turned up a few times. The V and J genes are TRBV20-1 and TRBJ2-5, with 10 positions matching TRBD1. Losses at the gene ends were 6 bases for V and 5 bases for J; bases not matched to a gene: 12. Germline CDR1 and CDR2: DFQATT and SNEGSKA (reference sequence). The CDR3 totals 15 residues. Written as DNA, the CDR3 is TGCAGTGCCGATACAGGGACAGGGGAAAGGGAGACCCAGTACTTC. Protein product: CSADTGTGERETQYF.

This clonotype was recorded at least ten times. The CDR3 bases are TGTGCCAGCACCTCAAGCTCCTACGAGCAGTACGTC. Translation: CASTSSSYEQYV. J is TRBJ2-7 and V is TRBV7-2, with D unresolved. The CDR3 has 12 residues. The germline V and J ends were trimmed by 7 bases and 0 bases, with 7 bases remaining between them. Germline lookup yields CDR1 SGHTA and CDR2 FQGNSA.

This clonotype was seen repeatedly, ten times or more. The chain uses TRBV29-1 and TRBJ2-7; D is possibly TRBD2 (6 bases). CDR1 SQVTM and CDR2 ANQGSEA come from the germline V gene. V lost 0 bases to trimming and J lost 1 base, with 13 bases between them. This CDR3 is 15 amino acids long. CDR3 sequence reads: CSVEDTRRESYEQYF. For the CDR3, the DNA is TGCAGCGTTGAAGATACTCGACGGGAGTCCTACGAGCAGTACTTC.

This clonotype occurred many times. The J gene is TRBJ2-7, the V gene TRBV5-1; no firm D call. CDR1 is SGHRS, CDR2 YFSETQ, per germline. Trimming took off 2 bases at V and 0 bases at J, with 6 bases between the two ends. The CDR3 is 13 residues long. The CDR3, as DNA: TGCGCCAGCAGCTTCGCTAGCTCCTACGAGCAGTACTTC. Its protein product is CASSFASSYEQYF.

The chain uses TRBV6-2 or TRBV6-3 and TRBJ1-1, with D tentatively TRBD1 (5 bases). The CDR3 has 15 residues. Germline CDR1 MNHEY, CDR2 SVGEGT. Trimming pared 5 bases from V and 7 bases from J, leaving 20 bases between. CDR3: CASSPSGESTIEAFF. CDR3 sequence (DNA): TGTGCCAGCAGTCCCTCGGGGGAGTCCACTATTGAAGCTTTCTTT.

This clonotype was observed a handful of times. V is TRBV24-1 and J is TRBJ1-4; a weak D match, TRBD1 (5 bases). From germline, CDR1 is KGHDR and CDR2 SFDVKD. The V end lost 3 bases, the J end lost 10 bases, and 17 bases lay between the germline ends. The CDR3 runs 15 residues. The CDR3, as DNA: TGTGCCACCAGTGATACAGGTCTGTTGGGCGGAAAACTGTTTTTT. This codes for CATSDTGLLGGKLFF.

This clonotype occurred many times. The chain joins TRBV12-3 or TRBV12-4 to TRBJ1-2; D call uncertain. Trimming pared 3 bases from V and 6 bases from J, leaving 5 bases between. The CDR3 spans 11 residues. The CDR3: CASSFMDGYTF. CDR3 nucleotide sequence: TGTGCCAGCAGTTTTATGGATGGCTACACCTTC.

This clonotype was detected only a few times. V and J are TRBV10-3 and TRBJ1-1; 10 nucleotides match TRBD1. Losses at the gene ends were 8 bases for V and 0 bases for J; bases not matched to a gene: 6. The CDR3 is made up of 15 amino acids. Germline V gives CDR1 ENHRY, CDR2 SYGVKD. The DNA for the CDR3 is TGTGCCATCGGAGACAGGGGGCTTATGAACACTGAAGCTTTCTTT. It specifies CAIGDRGLMNTEAFF.

The V gene is TRBV7-9, the J gene TRBJ2-7, with 11 bases lining up with TRBD2. The germline CDR1 and CDR2 sequences are SEHNR and FQNEAQ (reference sequence). After removal of 5 bases from V and 5 bases from J, the junction contained 5 bases not matched to a gene. The CDR3 runs to 14 residues. CDR3: CASSLSGRVDEQYV. CDR3 in DNA: TGTGCCAGCAGCCTTAGCGGGAGGGTTGACGAGCAGTACGTC.

This chain connects TRBV4-1 to TRBJ1-1; D ambiguous. The germline CDR1 and CDR2 sequences are MGHRA and YSYEKL. With 0 bases removed from V and 7 bases from J, the gap between germline ends came to 9 bases. The CDR3 has 13 residues. CDR3 loop: CASSQEGLDEAFF. The CDR3 region has the DNA TGCGCCAGCAGCCAAGAGGGCCTCGATGAAGCTTTCTTT.

The J gene is TRBJ2-1, the V gene TRBV29-1; the D gene is possibly TRBD1 (6 bases). The germline V and J ends were trimmed by 6 bases and 0 bases, with 9 bases remaining between them. Per germline, CDR1 SQVTM and CDR2 ANQGSEA. This CDR3 comprises 13 residues. The CDR3 DNA sequence: TGCAGCGTACAGGGTAGCTCCTACAATGAGCAGTTCTTC. Translated, it gives CSVQGSSYNEQFF.

This clonotype appeared many times. The gene calls are TRBV4-1 and TRBJ2-7; D unclear. V gave up 1 base and J gave up 2 bases, with 12 bases separating them. The germline gives CDR1 MGHRA, CDR2 YSYEKL. The length of the CDR3 is 15 residues. CDR3 coding DNA: TGCGCCAGCAGCCAAGGGCGAGGACCCACCTACGAGCAGTACTTC. Encoded protein: CASSQGRGPTYEQYF.

This clonotype was seen repeatedly, ten times or more. The rearrangement joins TRBV12-3 or TRBV12-4 to TRBJ2-3; 14 bases agree with TRBD2. V lost 6 bases and J lost 6; bases outside the gene matches: 26. The CDR3 contains 22 residues. The CDR3 region is CASSRKSPGLAGGFQHWDTQYF. The CDR3 DNA reads TGTGCCAGCAGCCGAAAGAGCCCTGGACTAGCGGGAGGTTTTCAGCATTGGGATACGCAGTATTTT.

This clonotype was counted at least ten times. V usage is TRBV5-1 and J usage is TRBJ2-1; TRBD1 might be the D (6 bases). CDR3 length: 14 residues. V was cut by 4 bases and J by 3 bases, with 11 bases left in between. Germline CDR1 SGHRS, CDR2 YFSETQ. CDR3 DNA sequence: TGCGCCAGCAGCAAGGGGGACAACTACAATGAGCAGTTCTTC. It codes for CASSKGDNYNEQFF.

This rearrangement joins TRBV3-1 to TRBJ1-6, with D perhaps matching TRBD1 (6 bases). V lost 6 bases and J 11 bases, leaving 17 bases between the germline ends. The CDR3 runs to 14 residues. Germline V gene data show CDR1 as LGHDT and CDR2 as YNNKEL (reference sequence). The DNA for the CDR3 is TGTGCCAGCAGTCAAACAGGGCAATCGACACCCCTCCACTTT. Translating gives CASSQTGQSTPLHF.

This clonotype has at least ten counts. The J gene is TRBJ1-4, the V gene TRBV6-1; 7 positions agree with TRBD1. The CDR3 has 14 amino acids. J was trimmed by 5 bases and V by 6 bases; bases with no gene match: 6. CDR1 is MNHNS, CDR2 SASEGT, per germline. This CDR3 reads CASSPGTDNEKLFF. The CDR3 DNA reads TGTGCCAGCAGCCCCGGGACAGACAATGAAAAACTGTTTTTT.

This clonotype was picked up many times. The chain is built from TRBV19 and TRBJ2-3, with D perhaps given as TRBD1 or TRBD2 (5 bases each). Germline CDR1 is LNHDA and CDR2 is SQIVND (reference sequence). The length of the CDR3 is 15 residues. Trimming left V 4 bases short and J 0 bases short, with 11 bases between. The CDR3 bases are TGTGCCAGTAGTACCCGGGACGGAAGCACAGATACGCAGTATTTT. Translating it yields CASSTRDGSTDTQYF. Together with reference TRBV19 and TRBJ2-3, the CDR3 gives the full variable domain: DGGITQSPKYLFRKEGQNVTLSCEQNLNHDAMYWYRQDPGQGLRLIYYSQIVNDFQKGDIAEGYSVSREKKESFPLTVTSAQKNPTAFYLCASSTRDGSTDTQYFGPGTRLTVL.

CDR3 DNA sequence: TGCAGTGCCCAAACAGGGCAGGACGAGACCCAGTACTTC. Protein sequence: CSAQTGQDETQYF. The V and J genes are TRBV20-1 and TRBJ2-5; perhaps TRBD1 as D (6 bases). The V gene's germline CDR1 is DFQATT and CDR2 SNEGSKA (reference sequence). V lost 6 bases and J 5 bases, leaving 16 bases between the germline ends. The CDR3 contains 13 residues.

This clonotype has just a few counts. The chain has TRBV7-3 and TRBJ2-1; unclear D gene. The CDR3 consists of 16 residues. Germline values: CDR1 SGHTA, CDR2 FQGTGA. V lost 6 bases, J lost 7 bases, and 22 bases lay in between. The CDR3 nucleotides read TGTGCCAGCAGTTTCGACGGAATAGCTGGGCAGAATGAGCAGTTCTTC. This codes for CASSFDGIAGQNEQFF. The whole variable domain, remainder taken from reference TRBV7-3 and TRBJ2-1, is GAGVSQTPSNKVTEKGKYVELRCDPISGHTALYWYRQSLGQGPEFLIYFQGTGAADDSGLPNDRFFAVRPEGSVSTLKIQRTERGDSAVYLCASSFDGIAGQNEQFFGPGTRLTVL.

The chain joins TRBV10-2 to TRBJ2-3, with 10 positions matching TRBD1. The trim removed 8 bases at V and 4 bases at J, leaving 6 bases unmatched. The CDR3 covers 14 residues. Germline V gives CDR1 WSHSY, CDR2 SAAADI. The CDR3 is CASGLTGGPDTQYF. The CDR3 DNA follows: TGCGCCAGCGGTTTGACAGGGGGCCCAGATACGCAGTATTTT.

This clonotype turned up a few times. V and J are TRBV20-1 and TRBJ2-3; 8 bases align to TRBD2. The V and J ends lost 3 bases and 4 bases, in that order; junction bases with no gene match: 12. CDR1 is DFQATT, CDR2 SNEGSKA, per germline (reference sequence). The CDR3 covers 16 residues. The CDR3 sequence: CSASHSAGVRADTQYF. The CDR3 coding sequence is TGCAGTGCTAGTCACTCAGCGGGAGTGCGGGCAGATACGCAGTATTTT.

Worth noting for this clonotype: A much larger clone differs from this one at a single base, so this may be a read error. V is TRBV11-3 and J is TRBJ2-6; 9 nucleotides match TRBD1. CDR1 SGHNT and CDR2 YENEEA come from the germline V gene. The CDR3 spans 19 residues. CDR3 bases: TGTGCCAGCAGCTTGGAAGGAGGACAGGGGAACTCTGGGGCCAACATCCTGACTTTC. Its translation is CASSLEGGQGNSGANILTF.

The chain carries TRBV13 and TRBJ2-1; D gene ambiguous. The ends were cut back, 4 bases at V and 8 bases at J, with 18 bases in the middle. The germline V gene encodes CDR1 PRHDT and CDR2 FYEKMQ (reference sequence). CDR3 length: 15 residues. In nucleotides, the CDR3 is TGTGCCAGCAGCTCACCCCCCTCCGGCCAGGATGAGCAGTTCTTC. Its translation: CASSSPPSGQDEQFF. The entire variable domain, with the rest obtained from reference TRBV13 and TRBJ2-1, is as follows: AAGVIQSPRHLIKEKRETATLKCYPIPRHDTVYWYQQGPGQDPQFLISFYEKMQSDKGSIPDRFSAQQFSDYHSELNMSSLELGDSALYFCASSSPPSGQDEQFFGPGTRLTVL.